The 26 T cell receptor beta chains listed next were all sequenced from one sample in a study of blood T cell repertoires in COVID-19. Libraries were prepared by immunoSEQ multiplex PCR; TCRdb keeps only in-frame clonotypes and omits some of them. Among about 300,000 clones listed, about 87% were seen once. Input material: peripheral blood. The receptor source for this set is a man aged 70 or older with acute or convalescent COVID-19.

The chain joins TRBV5-4 to TRBJ2-7; D is possibly TRBD1 (6 bases). Trimming took off 4 bases at V and 3 bases at J, with 20 bases between the two ends. CDR1 and CDR2 from the germline V gene are SGHNT and YYREEE (reference sequence). This CDR3 contains 16 residues. CDR3 nucleotide sequence: TGTGCCAGCAGCCCCCGTGGTGGGGGCAGGGTCTACGAGCAGTACTTC. Its translation is CASSPRGGGRVYEQYF.

V is TRBV21-1 and J is TRBJ2-5; TRBD2 is the table's D call and was not checked against the DNA. TRBV21-1 is assigned pseudogene status. CDR3 size: 11 residues. The DNA for the CDR3 is TGTGCCAGCAGGGAGGGAGAGACCCAGTACTTC. Its protein is CASREGETQYF.

CDR3 loop: CASSQDLRLVVGETQYF. The CDR3 DNA is TGTGCCAGCAGCCAAGATCTGAGACTAGTCGTCGGGGAGACCCAGTACTTC. The chain uses TRBV4-2 and TRBJ2-5; TRBD2 is a possible D gene (6 bases). Germline lookup yields CDR1 LGHNA and CDR2 YNFKEQ. V was clipped by 0 bases and J by 5 bases, with 19 bases between them. The CDR3 loop spans 17 amino acids.

V usage is TRBV6-2 or TRBV6-3 and J usage is TRBJ2-4; 9 nucleotides match TRBD1. V dropped 6 bases and J dropped 12; count of bases not matched to a gene: 12. CDR3 length: 14 residues. Germline CDR1 and CDR2: MNHEY and SVGEGT. CDR3 coding DNA: TGTGCCAGCAGCACTGACAGGGGGTCGGCGGGTCAGTACTTC. Translating gives CASSTDRGSAGQYF.

CDR3 loop: CASSPPSGTSTDTQYF. DNA of the CDR3: TGCGCCAGCAGTCCCCCTAGCGGAACTAGCACAGATACGCAGTATTTT. This rearrangement joins TRBV23-1 to TRBJ2-3; 7 bases line up with TRBD2. TRBV23-1 qualifies as an ORF whose function is uncertain. CDR3 length equals 16 residues. J was trimmed by 0 bases and V by 4 bases; bases with no gene match: 7.

DNA of the CDR3: TGTGCCAGCAGGCCGGGCGACGGGGGAGGCTATGGCTACACCTTC. Translated: CASRPGDGGGYGYTF. The V gene is TRBV28, the J gene TRBJ1-2, with D possibly TRBD1 on 5 matching bases. The V and J ends lost 6 bases and 4 bases respectively, with 18 bases between them. The CDR3 is made up of 15 amino acids. The germline gives CDR1 MDHEN, CDR2 SYDVKM.

This clone has only one observation. This chain uses TRBV5-1 with TRBJ2-1, with D unclear. The CDR3 is made up of 13 amino acids. V was shortened by 1 base and J by 9 bases, with 11 bases between the two germline ends. CDR1 is SGHRS and CDR2 is YFSETQ in the germline V gene. The CDR3 sequence: CASSLSPTGEQFF. As DNA, the CDR3 is TGCGCCAGCAGCTTGAGCCCCACGGGTGAGCAGTTCTTC.

The chain has TRBV10-3 and TRBJ1-2; 7 nucleotides match TRBD1. The V gene's germline CDR1 is ENHRY and CDR2 SYGVKD. V shed 5 bases, J shed 6 bases, and the junction held 12 bases outside the gene matches. The CDR3 covers 15 residues. CDR3 nucleotide sequence: TGTGCCATCAGTTTGATGGGACAGCCGGTGGATGGCTACACCTTC. This gives the protein CAISLMGQPVDGYTF.

This chain links TRBV5-1 with TRBJ1-6; 8 nucleotides match TRBD1. V was pared by 5 bases and J by 2 bases, with 6 bases of the junction left unmatched. This CDR3 spans 16 amino acids. Germline assignment: CDR1 SGHRS and CDR2 YFSETQ. In DNA, the CDR3 is TGCGCCAGCAGGCCACAGGGGGAAGCCTATAATTCACCCCTCCACTTT. It specifies CASRPQGEAYNSPLHF.

J is TRBJ2-1 and V is TRBV21-1; TRBD1 is taken as the D call from the table, unchecked against the DNA. TRBV21-1 is a listed pseudogene. The CDR3 loop spans 15 amino acids. The CDR3 region has the DNA TGTGCCAGCAGCAAGGGGGACAGAGTTGGGGATGAGCAGTTCTTC. Its translation: CASSKGDRVGDEQFF.

The chain is built from TRBV9 and TRBJ2-7, with a weak D call TRBD2 (6 bases). V gave up 4 bases and J gave up 0 bases, with 17 bases separating them. Germline lookup yields CDR1 SGDLS and CDR2 YYNGEE. The CDR3 length is 16 residues. The CDR3 spells CASSPGVAVSSYEQYF. CDR3 bases: TGTGCCAGCAGCCCCGGGGTAGCGGTCAGCTCCTACGAGCAGTACTTC.

The CDR3 loop is CASSPGTGRMNTGELFF. The CDR3 DNA reads TGTGCCAGCAGCCCCGGGACAGGGCGGATGAACACCGGGGAGCTGTTTTTT. J is TRBJ2-2 and V is TRBV7-6, with 9 bases identical to TRBD1. Trimming cost V 5 bases and J 1 base; bases outside gene matches: 8. The CDR3 length is 17 residues. The germline CDR1 and CDR2 sequences are SGHVS and FNYEAQ.

This clone was observed a single time. The chain carries TRBV19 and TRBJ2-1; 12 bases are shared with TRBD1. The CDR3 loop spans 18 amino acids. V lost 5 bases and J lost 3; bases outside the gene matches: 11. Germline loops: CDR1 LNHDA, CDR2 SQIVND (reference sequence). The CDR3 reads CASSLRDRGPLDYNEQFF. The DNA of the CDR3 is TGTGCCAGTAGTCTCCGGGACAGGGGGCCCCTTGACTACAATGAGCAGTTCTTC.

A note on this clone: This sample also contains other DNA sequences that code for the same CDR3. J is TRBJ1-5 and V is TRBV18; D possibly corresponds to TRBD1 (5 bases). In germline, CDR1 is KGHSH, CDR2 LQKENI. V shed 3 bases and J shed 7 bases, with 13 bases lying between them. This CDR3 is 14 amino acids long. The CDR3 protein is CASSPTGRGQPQHF. In DNA, the CDR3 is TGTGCCAGCTCACCCACCGGGAGGGGCCAGCCCCAGCATTTT.

CDR3 sequence (DNA): TGTGCCAGCAGCCGGACGGGGGCAGGGGGATCCTACGAGCAGTACTTC. Its translation: CASSRTGAGGSYEQYF. The chain recombines TRBV4-2 with TRBJ2-7, with a weak D call TRBD1 (7 bases). The V end lost 4 bases, the J end lost 1 base, and 17 bases lay between the germline ends. The germline V gene has CDR1 LGHNA and CDR2 YNFKEQ. The CDR3 is made up of 16 amino acids.

The V call is TRBV5-1, the J call TRBJ2-5; TRBD1 matches 7 bases. With 4 bases clipped from V and 5 bases from J, the junction kept 11 bases outside the gene matches. The CDR3 is 15 amino acids. Germline V gene data show CDR1 as SGHRS and CDR2 as YFSETQ. The CDR3, as DNA: TGCGCCAGCAGCCGCGGGTCGGACAGGATGGAGACCCAGTACTTC. Protein product: CASSRGSDRMETQYF.

The CDR3 DNA is TGTGCCAGCAGCCTGGTGGGGGGGCGAGCTTTCTTT. Translating it yields CASSLVGGRAFF. The genes are TRBV6-5 and TRBJ1-1; tentatively, D is TRBD1 (6 bases). Germline assignment: CDR1 MNHEY and CDR2 SVGAGI. The CDR3 covers 12 residues. Trimming removed 6 bases at V and 10 bases at J, with 15 bases between.

This chain connects TRBV7-2 to TRBJ2-7; possibly TRBD2 for D (6 bases). The CDR3 loop spans 14 amino acids. The V end was cut by 2 bases, the J end by 5 bases, with 13 bases between. Looked up from germline, CDR1 is SGHTA and CDR2 is FQGNSA. CDR3 in amino acids: CASSLLVRGNEQYF. The DNA for the CDR3 is TGTGCCAGCAGCTTACTAGTCCGGGGGAACGAGCAGTACTTC. The complete variable domain, with remaining parts taken from reference TRBV7-2 and TRBJ2-7, reads GAGVSQSPSNKVTEKGKDVELRCDPISGHTALYWYRQSLGQGLEFLIYFQGNSAPDKSGLPSDRFSAERTGGSVSTLTIQRTQQEDSAVYLCASSLLVRGNEQYFGPGTRLTVT.

The chain recombines TRBV28 with TRBJ1-6; no reliable D call. Germline V lookup: CDR1 MDHEN, CDR2 SYDVKM. The CDR3 runs 13 residues. The ends were cut back, 10 bases at V and 7 bases at J, with 14 bases in the middle. The CDR3, as DNA: TGTGCCACCAACCGGGGTCACAATTCACCCCTCCACTTT. As protein: CATNRGHNSPLHF.

V gene TRBV11-2 combines with J gene TRBJ2-5, with 9 positions matching TRBD2. Germline V gene sequence: CDR1 SGHAT, CDR2 FQNNGV. V shed 5 bases and J 2 bases; nucleotides not matched to a gene: 6. CDR3 length equals 15 residues. CDR3 coding DNA: TGTGCCAGCAGCGTATTCCTAGCGGGACAAGAGACCCAGTACTTC. Its protein is CASSVFLAGQETQYF.

In DNA form, the CDR3 reads TGTGCCAGCAGTTTAGGCGGGGGCACTGAAGCTTTCTTT. Residues: CASSLGGGTEAFF. The chain is built from TRBV12-3 or TRBV12-4 and TRBJ1-1, with a possible D match to TRBD1 (5 bases). V was pared by 1 base and J by 4 bases, with 7 bases between. The CDR3 contains 13 residues.

The chain couples TRBV7-2 to TRBJ1-5; D is unclear. V was clipped by 4 bases and J by 6 bases, with 13 bases between them. Germline CDR1 and CDR2: SGHTA and FQGNSA. The CDR3 spans 14 residues. The CDR3 nucleotides are TGTGCCAGCAGCTCCCTGGCGGCGTCTCAGCCCCAGCATTTT. Protein sequence: CASSSLAASQPQHF.

The rearrangement joins TRBV4-2 to TRBJ1-1; D possibly corresponds to TRBD1 (6 bases). V was trimmed by 0 bases and J by 2 bases, leaving 19 bases between them. The CDR3 sequence is 18 residues long. Per germline, CDR1 LGHNA and CDR2 YNFKEQ. The CDR3 here is CASSQDPDSDRLNTEAFF. For the CDR3, the DNA is TGTGCCAGCAGCCAAGATCCCGACTCCGACAGGTTAAACACTGAAGCTTTCTTT.

The genes are TRBV14 and TRBJ1-2; perhaps TRBD1 as D (6 bases). The V end was cut by 1 base, the J end by 2 bases, with 11 bases between. The CDR3 covers 15 residues. CDR1 is SGHDN, CDR2 FVKESK, per germline. DNA of the CDR3: TGTGCCAGCAGCCAAGTAGGGGGATTAAACTATGGCTACACCTTC. Translated, it gives CASSQVGGLNYGYTF.

The rearrangement links TRBV3-1 (or the pseudogene TRBV3-2) to TRBJ1-2; perhaps TRBD1 as D (6 bases). Germline V gives CDR1 LGHDT, CDR2 YNNKEL (reference sequence). This CDR3 has 15 amino acids. V was shortened by 4 bases and J by 0 bases, with 12 bases between the two germline ends. CDR3 sequence (DNA): TGTGCCAGCAGCCCGGGGACATCCACTAACTATGGCTACACCTTC. Protein product: CASSPGTSTNYGYTF.

The chain employs TRBV28 and TRBJ2-7; TRBD2 aligns across 13 bases. Per germline, CDR1 MDHEN and CDR2 SYDVKM. With 5 bases clipped from V and 4 bases from J, the junction kept 8 bases outside the gene matches. The CDR3 covers 16 residues. The DNA for the CDR3 is TGTGCCAGCAGTCCCCCTACTAGCGGGAGGGGGTACGAGCAGTACTTC. Protein: CASSPPTSGRGYEQYF.